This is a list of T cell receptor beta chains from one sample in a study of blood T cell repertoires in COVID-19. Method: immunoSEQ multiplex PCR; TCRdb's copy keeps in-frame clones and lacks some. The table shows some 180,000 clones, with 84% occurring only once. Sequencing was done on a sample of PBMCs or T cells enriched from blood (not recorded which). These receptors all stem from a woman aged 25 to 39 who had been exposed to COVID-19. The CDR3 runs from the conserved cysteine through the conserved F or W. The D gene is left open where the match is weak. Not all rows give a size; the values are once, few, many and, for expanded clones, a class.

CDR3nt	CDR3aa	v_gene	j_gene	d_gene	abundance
TGTGCCAGTAGCGGGGGGGCGGACGAGCAGTACTTC	CASSGGADEQYF	TRBV19	TRBJ2-7	TRBD2	NA
TGTGCCAGCTCACCACGCGCCAGTGACAAGGATGGCTACACCTTC	CASSPRASDKDGYTF	TRBV18	TRBJ1-2	NA	NA
TGTGCCACCAGTGACTCCGAGACTAGGAACACCGGGGAGCTGTTTTTT	CATSDSETRNTGELFF	TRBV24-1	TRBJ2-2	NA	NA
TGTGCCAGCGACCCCGGGTACACTGAAGCTTTCTTT	CASDPGYTEAFF	TRBV14	TRBJ1-1	NA	once
TGTGCCAGCAGTAAACAGGGGGGGAGCTCTGGAAACACCATATATTTT	CASSKQGGSSGNTIYF	TRBV3-1/TRBV3-2	TRBJ1-3	TRBD1	NA
TGTGCCAGCAGCCCCCGAGGGACAGGGGGGACTGAAGCTTTCTTT	CASSPRGTGGTEAFF	TRBV7-2	TRBJ1-1	TRBD1	NA
TGTGCCAGTGGGAGGGACCGCTCGCAGCCCCAGCATTTT	CASGRDRSQPQHF	TRBV19	TRBJ1-5	NA	few
TGCGCCAGCAGCCCGGGACTAGGCGTTGAGCAGTTCTTC	CASSPGLGVEQFF	TRBV4-3	TRBJ2-1	TRBD2	NA
TGTGCCAGCAGTTACTCCGGGGGGAACTACAATGAGCAGTTCTTC	CASSYSGGNYNEQFF	TRBV6-6	TRBJ2-1	TRBD2	NA
TGTGCCAGCAGCTTAGCGCACAGGGGGGACGAGCAGTACTTC	CASSLAHRGDEQYF	TRBV7-8	TRBJ2-7	TRBD1	NA
TGCGCCAGCAGCCAAGCCCAGACAGGGTACTCTGGAAACACCATATATTTT	CASSQAQTGYSGNTIYF	TRBV4-1	TRBJ1-3	TRBD1	NA
TGTGCCAGCAGCTGGGAGACAGGGGGAAGGCAGCCCCAGCATTTT	CASSWETGGRQPQHF	TRBV7-2	TRBJ1-5	TRBD1	NA
TGTGCCAGCAACCTCGCAGGGGCTGGGGCCAACGTCCTGACTTTC	CASNLAGAGANVLTF	TRBV9	TRBJ2-6	NA	NA
TGTGCCAGCTCACCCCGGGCGGAGGGAACCTACGAGCAGTACTTC	CASSPRAEGTYEQYF	TRBV18	TRBJ2-7	NA	NA
TGTGCCAGCAGTACAGGGGGCTCTGGAAACACCATATATTTT	CASSTGGSGNTIYF	TRBV6-2/TRBV6-3	TRBJ1-3	TRBD1	NA
TGTGCCAGCAGCGTCGACAGGGGGATAGATGGCTACACCTTC	CASSVDRGIDGYTF	TRBV9	TRBJ1-2	TRBD1	NA
TGTGCCAGCAGCTTTGAATCAGGGGGAGATGGTTTTGAGACCCAGTACTTC	CASSFESGGDGFETQYF	TRBV5-6	TRBJ2-5	TRBD1	NA
TGTGCCAGCGGGGGGAGCTGGTCCGAGCAGTACTTC	CASGGSWSEQYF	TRBV12-3/TRBV12-4	TRBJ2-7	NA	NA
TGTGCCAGCAGTCCGACGGGCGGGGGATACAATGAGCAGTTCTTC	CASSPTGGGYNEQFF	TRBV27	TRBJ2-1	TRBD2	NA
TGTGCCAGTAGTAACCCCCCAGGGGTAGGAAATCAGCCCCAGCATTTT	CASSNPPGVGNQPQHF	TRBV19	TRBJ1-5	NA	NA
TGTGCCAGCAGCTTAGGGACAGACGGAAACACCATATATTTT	CASSLGTDGNTIYF	TRBV7-2	TRBJ1-3	NA	NA
TGTGCCAGCAGCGTAGGCGACAGGGTAGGATCGTATGGCTACACCTTC	CASSVGDRVGSYGYTF	TRBV9	TRBJ1-2	TRBD1	NA
TGTGCCAGCACCAAAGAGGGATCAGACACTGAAGCTTTCTTT	CASTKEGSDTEAFF	TRBV9	TRBJ1-1	NA	NA
TGTGCCACCAGTGATTCCGCAGGGGCAAATCAGCCCCAGCATTTT	CATSDSAGANQPQHF	TRBV24-1	TRBJ1-5	NA	NA
TGTGCCATCAGTGAGTCGTTGTCTAGCGGGGCGCTAGGAGCAGATACGCAGTATTTT	CAISESLSSGALGADTQYF	TRBV10-3	TRBJ2-3	TRBD2	NA
TGTGCCAGCAGCTTAGCCGGGGGACAGGGGGACTATGGCTACACCTTC	CASSLAGGQGDYGYTF	TRBV7-8	TRBJ1-2	TRBD1	NA
TGTGCCAGCAGCCGACTAGCGGGTCTCAATGAGCAGTTCTTC	CASSRLAGLNEQFF	TRBV13	TRBJ2-1	TRBD2	NA
TGTGCCAGCTCACCCGGGACAGGGGGTCCTAATGAAAAACTGTTTTTT	CASSPGTGGPNEKLFF	TRBV18	TRBJ1-4	TRBD1	NA
TGTGCCAGCAGTGAAAGCGGGGGGGCCCGAGATACGCAGTATTTT	CASSESGGARDTQYF	TRBV5-4	TRBJ2-3	TRBD2	NA
TGTGCCAGCAGCCTTTACAATGAGCAGTTCTTC	CASSLYNEQFF	TRBV9	TRBJ2-1	NA	NA
TGTGCCAGCAGTGATACTTTGGTTTATGGCTACACCTTC	CASSDTLVYGYTF	TRBV2	TRBJ1-2	NA	NA
TGTGCCACCCAAACAGGGGGCTTTGAAGCTTTCTTT	CATQTGGFEAFF	TRBV2	TRBJ1-1	TRBD1	NA
TGTGCTAGTGGCCTATTGACAGGGGTGGCTTTCTTT	CASGLLTGVAFF	TRBV12-5	TRBJ1-1	TRBD1	NA
TGTGCCAGCAGCCCAGGGACAGGAGACACAGATACGCAGTATTTT	CASSPGTGDTDTQYF	TRBV5-5	TRBJ2-3	TRBD1	once
TGCGCCAGCATCCCGACAGCCCCTCCTAGTAACTATGGCTACACCTTC	CASIPTAPPSNYGYTF	TRBV23-1	TRBJ1-2	NA	NA
TGCAGTGCTAACGGAGCCTACGAGCAGTACTTC	CSANGAYEQYF	TRBV20-1	TRBJ2-7	NA	few
TGTGCCAGCAGCTCGGGACAGAAGAATTCACCCCTCCACTTT	CASSSGQKNSPLHF	TRBV11-3	TRBJ1-6	TRBD1	NA
TGCGCCAGCAGCTTGTCAGACAGTTTCTATGGCTACACCTTC	CASSLSDSFYGYTF	TRBV5-1	TRBJ1-2	NA	NA
TGTGCCACCAGCAACTATCAGGGGGACAGTACCTACGAGCAGTACTTC	CATSNYQGDSTYEQYF	TRBV15	TRBJ2-7	TRBD1	NA
TGTGCCAGCACCCCGGACAGGAATGTCGGGGAGCTGTTTTTT	CASTPDRNVGELFF	TRBV7-2	TRBJ2-2	TRBD1	NA
TGTGCCAGTAGTATGAACAGGGGGAACACCGGGGAGCTGTTTTTT	CASSMNRGNTGELFF	TRBV19	TRBJ2-2	TRBD1	NA
TGCAGCGTTGAAGGATACAGGGGGCAGGATGAAGCTTTCTTT	CSVEGYRGQDEAFF	TRBV29-1	TRBJ1-1	TRBD1	NA
TGTGCCAGCAGTTACGGAGTTAATCAGCCCCAGCATTTT	CASSYGVNQPQHF	TRBV6-5	TRBJ1-5	NA	NA
TGTGCCAGCAGCGTAGTTTGGAACACTGAAGCTTTCTTT	CASSVVWNTEAFF	TRBV6-6	TRBJ1-1	NA	NA
TGTGCCAGCAGCGGGACAGGGGGAGGATATGGCTACACCTTC	CASSGTGGGYGYTF	TRBV2	TRBJ1-2	TRBD1	NA
TGCGCCAGCAGCGAGGGACAGGCGGTGTGGGAGCAGTACTTC	CASSEGQAVWEQYF	TRBV5-1	TRBJ2-7	TRBD1	NA
TGCGCCAGCAGCGTAGGACAGGGCAGTCATTCACCCCTCCACTTT	CASSVGQGSHSPLHF	TRBV5-1	TRBJ1-6	TRBD1	NA
TGCGCCAGCAGCACCGATCGGGACAGGTTCACGCGGGAGCAGTACTTC	CASSTDRDRFTREQYF	TRBV5-1	TRBJ2-7	TRBD1	NA
TGTGCCAGCAGCTTAGGAGTAGAGGGACTAGCTGGCTTC	CASSLGVEGLAGF	TRBV13	TRBJ2-4	TRBD2	NA
TGCAGTGCTAGTTTCCAGGGCCAGGGGTACGAGCAGTACTTC	CSASFQGQGYEQYF	TRBV20-1	TRBJ2-7	NA	NA
TGTGCCACCAAGAGAAATGGAGACTATGGCTACACCTTC	CATKRNGDYGYTF	TRBV12-3/TRBV12-4	TRBJ1-2	NA	NA
TGTGCCAGCTCACCCCCACAGGGTCGGACCGGGGAGCTGTTTTTT	CASSPPQGRTGELFF	TRBV18	TRBJ2-2	NA	NA
TGTGCCAGTATTTCCGGACAGTCCTCAGAGCAGTACTTC	CASISGQSSEQYF	TRBV19	TRBJ2-7	NA	NA
TGTGCCAGCAGCCCTATAGCGGGATACAATGAGCAGTTCTTC	CASSPIAGYNEQFF	TRBV7-3	TRBJ2-1	TRBD2	NA
TGCAGCGTTCGTTTAGCTAACTATGGCTACACCTTC	CSVRLANYGYTF	TRBV29-1	TRBJ1-2	NA	few
TGCGCCAGCAGCCAAACTAACCTTAGGGGGGAGCAGTACTTC	CASSQTNLRGEQYF	TRBV4-1	TRBJ2-7	NA	once
TGTGCCAGCAGCCCAGGGGGGTATTCAAGTTATACTGAAGCTTTCTTT	CASSPGGYSSYTEAFF	TRBV5-6	TRBJ1-1	TRBD1	NA
TGTGCCTGGAGTGTCAGGAACAATCAGCCCCAGCATTTT	CAWSVRNNQPQHF	TRBV30	TRBJ1-5	NA	NA
TGTGCCAGCAGCCAAGTGGCTTCTGGGACAGGGATACAAGAGACCCAGTACTTC	CASSQVASGTGIQETQYF	TRBV4-2	TRBJ2-5	TRBD1	NA
TGTGCCAGTAGAACCGGGACAGGGGGCTTGAATGAGCAGTTCTTC	CASRTGTGGLNEQFF	TRBV19	TRBJ2-1	TRBD1	NA